The present TCR beta chain was sequenced within a study of blood T cell repertoires in COVID-19. The CDR3 is 12 residues long. The germline CDR1 and CDR2 sequences are SGHDT and YYEEEE. V gave up 1 base and J gave up 12 bases, with 14 bases separating them. Original processing notes: Amplified reference gene primers provided the basis for estimating nucleated cell counts. The method was immunoSEQ multiplex PCR; TCRdb's version includes in-frame clones alone and lacks a portion of them. V, J and clone size were drawn from that table, and D and trimming were deduced from the DNA. The sample lists just over 60,000 clones; around 80% were seen once.

This chain uses TRBV5-6 with TRBJ2-7, with D possibly TRBD2 on 5 matching bases. The TCR comes from a man aged 25-45 years with COVID-19, enrolled during active disease. Sequenced input: peripheral blood. The CDR3 loop reads CASSLRRARVYF. The CDR3 DNA reads as TGTGCCAGCAGCTTGCGTCGGGCGAGGGTGTACTTC. Combining the CDR3 with reference TRBV5-6 and TRBJ2-7 gives the whole variable domain DAGVTQSPTHLIKTRGQQVTLRCSPKSGHDTVSWYQQALGQGPQFIFQYYEEEERQRGNFPDRFSGHQFPNYSSELNVNALLLGDSALYLCASSLRRARVYFGPGTRLTVT.